In this sample, the clone carrying this T cell receptor beta chain turned up a few times. Its specificity is unknown. Trimming left V 1 base short and J 5 bases short, with 11 bases between. Germline loops: CDR1 SGHTA, CDR2 FQGNSA. The CDR3 consists of 15 residues. This sample stems from a study of identifying expanded T cells in peripheral blood. General observations from the study: Over two and four weeks, about 16 and 20 clones changed, versus around 1.3 between replicates. Variance in clone template counts between roughly two-week samples significantly increased with total template count across all healthy donors.

Clones were read by immunoSEQ multiplex PCR, and TCRdb kept only the in-frame ones, dropping some. This sample has about 98,000 clones, with about 91% found just once. The receptor was isolated from a person aged 18 to 75 in good health. The chain combines TRBV7-2 with TRBJ2-2; possibly TRBD2 for D (5 bases). The sample was blood. The CDR3 is CASSLGFRGTGELFF. CDR3 in DNA: TGTGCCAGCAGCTTAGGGTTTCGGGGTACCGGGGAGCTGTTTTTT.